This TCR beta chain was sequenced during a study of shared clonotypes between healthy human individuals. This CDR3 is built from 16 residues. V lost 2 bases, J lost 3 bases, and 8 bases stayed unmatched. In germline, CDR1 is SGDLS, CDR2 YYNGEE. An approximately 210 ng quantity of DNA, tens of thousands of T cell genomes, went into the sorted-subset replicate PCRs. Under the authors' procedure: ImmunoSEQ yielded junction-only sequences lacking quality scores, so filtering differed. Sequencing used immunoSEQ multiplex PCR; TCRdb keeps in-frame clones, though not all of them. V and J calls and clone size come straight from that table; D and trimming were deduced from the DNA. The data contain about 1.5 million clones, 95% to 99% of them singletons.

The V gene is TRBV9, the J gene TRBJ2-1; 7 bases agree with TRBD2. The sequencing sample was made of naive CD4+ T cells sorted from blood. Subset here: CD45RA+ positively selected. The TCR comes from a man between 25 and 39 years old in good health. This CDR3 reads CASSVRKGLDYNEQFF. CDR3 bases: TGTGCCAGCAGCGTCCGAAAAGGACTAGACTACAATGAGCAGTTCTTC.